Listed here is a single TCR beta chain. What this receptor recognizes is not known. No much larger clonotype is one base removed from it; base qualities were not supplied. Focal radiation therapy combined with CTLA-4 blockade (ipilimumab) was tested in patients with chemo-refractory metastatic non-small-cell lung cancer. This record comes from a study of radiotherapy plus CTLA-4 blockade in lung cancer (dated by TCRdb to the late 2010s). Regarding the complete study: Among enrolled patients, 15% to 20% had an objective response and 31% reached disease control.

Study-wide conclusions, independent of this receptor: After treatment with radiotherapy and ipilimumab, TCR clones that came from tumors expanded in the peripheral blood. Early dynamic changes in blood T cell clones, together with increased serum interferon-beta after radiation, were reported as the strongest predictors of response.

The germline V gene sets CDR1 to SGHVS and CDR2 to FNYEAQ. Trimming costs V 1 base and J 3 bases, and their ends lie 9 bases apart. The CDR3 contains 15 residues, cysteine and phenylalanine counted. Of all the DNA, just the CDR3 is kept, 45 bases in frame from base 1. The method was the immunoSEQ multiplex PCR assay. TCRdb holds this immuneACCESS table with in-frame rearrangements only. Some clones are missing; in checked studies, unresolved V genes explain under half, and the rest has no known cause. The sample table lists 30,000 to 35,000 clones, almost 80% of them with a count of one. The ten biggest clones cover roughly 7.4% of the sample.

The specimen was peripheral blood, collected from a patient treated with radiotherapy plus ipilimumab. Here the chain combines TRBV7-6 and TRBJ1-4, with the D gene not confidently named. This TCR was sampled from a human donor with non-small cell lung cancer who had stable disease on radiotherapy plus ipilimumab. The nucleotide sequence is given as TGTGCCAGCAGCTTAGAGGGCAGCCCTAATGAAAAACTGTTTTTT. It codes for CASSLEGSPNEKLFF.